The clone carrying this T cell receptor (beta chain) was counted at least ten times. The sample is drawn from a study of spatial heterogeneity in lung cancer. TCRdb processed the 5' RACE reads anew with MiXCR; each CDR3 protein has one entry. Here the sample spans 35,000 to 50,000 distinct CDR3 sequences, 20% to 25% being singletons. Stated time point: blood at routine non-recurrence follow-up after resection. This CDR3 has 14 amino acids. V shed 6 bases, J shed 8 bases, and the junction held 9 bases outside the gene matches. Germline V CDR1 and CDR2: LNHDA, SQIVND (reference sequence). The V gene is TRBV19, the J gene TRBJ2-3, with 9 positions matching TRBD1. This sequence originates from a female donor with early-stage non-small cell lung cancer. Source: PBMCs, taken at follow-up. The CDR3 nucleotides read TGTGCCAGTAGGAAGCTAAGGGACAGGGCTACGCAGTATTTT. Translation: CASRKLRDRATQYF.